These 10 T cell receptor beta chains were all obtained from the same sample, sequenced in a study of cytomegalovirus exposure and HLA in healthy donors. The PCR had 60 Vbeta and 13 Jbeta primers. Profiled with immunoSEQ multiplex PCR; TCRdb holds only in-frame clones, not every one. The table lists about 100,000 clones, about 79% of them singletons. The sequencing sample was made of PBMCs. The receptors come from a female donor in good health and CMV-seropositive.

The count of this clone is one. CDR3 sequence (DNA): TGCGCCAGCAGCCCCCGGACAGGGGCGAACGATGAGCAGTTCTTC. It codes for CASSPRTGANDEQFF. V and J are TRBV10-2 and TRBJ2-1, with 9 nucleotides matching TRBD1. Germline values: CDR1 WSHSY, CDR2 SAAADI. J lost 8 bases, V lost 6 bases, and 11 bases had no gene match. The CDR3 totals 15 residues.

This clone was observed a few times. The CDR3 bases are TGCGCCAGCAGCTTCGCGACAGGTAGCACAGATACGCAGTATTTT. Translation gives CASSFATGSTDTQYF. V and J are TRBV5-1 and TRBJ2-3; D is perhaps TRBD1 (6 bases). The germline V and J ends were trimmed by 2 bases and 0 bases, with 10 bases remaining between them. Germline CDR1 and CDR2: SGHRS and YFSETQ. This CDR3 comprises 15 residues.

The rearrangement uses TRBV18 and TRBJ2-7; possible D gene TRBD2, 7 bases. V was pared by 4 bases and J by 3 bases, with 16 bases between. Germline CDR1 KGHSH, CDR2 LQKENI. The CDR3 is made up of 15 amino acids. The DNA for the CDR3 is TGTGCCAGCTCACGGGAGGGGGACTCCGGCTACGAGCAGTACTTC. This encodes CASSREGDSGYEQYF. Full variable domain (missing parts from reference TRBV18 and TRBJ2-7): NAGVMQNPRHLVRRRGQEARLRCSPMKGHSHVYWYRQLPEEGLKFMVYLQKENIIDESGMPKERFSAEFPKEGPSILRIQQVVRGDSAAYFCASSREGDSGYEQYFGPGTRLTVT.

The chain recombines TRBV5-1 with TRBJ2-2, with unresolved D. The length of the CDR3 is 15 residues. Germline CDR1 is SGHRS and CDR2 is YFSETQ. The V end lost 0 bases, the J end lost 6 bases, and 12 bases lay between the germline ends. The CDR3 reads CASSLVASVPGELFF. Written as DNA, the CDR3 is TGCGCCAGCAGCTTGGTAGCTAGTGTACCCGGGGAGCTGTTTTTT.

The J gene is TRBJ1-2, the V gene TRBV7-2; 7 nucleotides align to TRBD1. Trimming cost V 3 bases and J 0 bases; bases outside gene matches: 4. Germline CDR1 and CDR2: SGHTA and FQGNSA. This CDR3 is built from 15 residues. The CDR3 region is CASSLTGPPNYGYTF. CDR3 nucleotides: TGTGCCAGCAGCTTGACAGGGCCTCCTAACTATGGCTACACCTTC.

This clone was counted a few times. V and J are TRBV7-2 and TRBJ1-4, with 11 bases aligning to TRBD1. Germline trimming cut 3 bases from V and 8 bases from J; bases unmatched to any gene: 5. The CDR3 runs to 15 residues. From germline, CDR1 is SGHTA and CDR2 FQGNSA. CDR3 protein: CASSFPGQGGEKLFF. The CDR3 DNA reads TGTGCCAGCAGCTTCCCGGGACAGGGGGGGGAAAAACTGTTTTTT. The full variable domain, its missing parts supplied by reference TRBV7-2 and TRBJ1-4, is GAGVSQSPSNKVTEKGKDVELRCDPISGHTALYWYRQSLGQGLEFLIYFQGNSAPDKSGLPSDRFSAERTGGSVSTLTIQRTQQEDSAVYLCASSFPGQGGEKLFFGSGTQLSVL.

In its sample, this clone was seen a few times. This rearrangement joins TRBV2 to TRBJ1-3, with 7 bases lining up with TRBD1. V shed 5 bases, J shed 0 bases, and the junction held 10 bases outside the gene matches. Germline-derived CDR1 and CDR2 are SNHLY and FYNNEI. The CDR3 has 17 residues. CDR3 nucleotide sequence: TGTGCCAGCAGTCGGTTCCGGGACAGCCTCTCTGGAAACACCATATATTTT. This codes for CASSRFRDSLSGNTIYF.

The chain links TRBV7-9 to TRBJ2-1, with TRBD2 identical over 7 bases. V trimming: 0 bases; J trimming: 12 bases; junction bases outside the gene matches: 5. The CDR3 extends over 13 amino acids. Germline CDR1 reads SEHNR; CDR2 reads FQNEAQ (reference sequence). In DNA form, the CDR3 reads TGTGCCAGCAGCTTAGCAGGGTCTAGCGGGCAGTTCTTC. As protein: CASSLAGSSGQFF.

This clone was counted only a few times. The V gene is TRBV25-1, the J gene TRBJ2-1; D not resolved. CDR1 MGHDK and CDR2 SYGVNS come from the germline V gene. V lost 2 bases to trimming and J lost 1 base, with 9 bases between them. This CDR3 has 15 amino acids. CDR3 nucleotides: TGTGCCAGCAGTGAAAGAATCGGGTCCTACAATGAGCAGTTCTTC. Amino acid sequence: CASSERIGSYNEQFF.

The chain is built from TRBV10-3 and TRBJ1-2, with D possibly being TRBD1 (6 bases). CDR3 length: 15 amino acids. The V end lost 0 bases, the J end lost 4 bases, and 12 bases lay between the germline ends. From germline, CDR1 is ENHRY and CDR2 SYGVKD. CDR3 protein: CAISESPGHLYGYTF. DNA of the CDR3: TGTGCCATCAGTGAGTCACCGGGACACCTCTATGGCTACACCTTC.